Listed here are 14 T cell receptor beta chains from one sample, sequenced in a study of T cell changes during pregnancy in multiple sclerosis. Profiled with immunoSEQ multiplex PCR; TCRdb holds only in-frame clones, not every one. The sample carries around 39,000 clones, 85% to 95% recorded once. The sequencing sample was made of PBMCs (not recorded whether the cells were cultured). The source is a female donor with multiple sclerosis, enrolled in a pregnancy study.

In its sample, this clone was seen a few times. The chain links TRBV9 to TRBJ1-2, with no clear D. CDR1 and CDR2 (germline): SGDLS, YYNGEE. The V end lost 4 bases, the J end lost 4 bases, and 17 bases lay between the germline ends. This CDR3 is 15 amino acids long. Written as DNA, the CDR3 is TGTGCCAGCAGCTTAGGAGGCTTGGAGGGCTATGGCTACACCTTC. This gives the protein CASSLGGLEGYGYTF.

V usage is TRBV5-1 and J usage is TRBJ1-1; D is ambiguous. CDR3 size: 12 residues. The V gene's germline CDR1 is SGHRS and CDR2 YFSETQ. V lost 6 bases and J 3 bases, leaving 9 bases between the germline ends. The CDR3 spells CASKKYDTEAFF. CDR3 bases: TGCGCCAGCAAGAAGTATGACACTGAAGCTTTCTTT.

This rearrangement joins TRBV4-2 to TRBJ2-7; D gene unclear. From germline, CDR1 is LGHNA and CDR2 YNFKEQ. The CDR3 is made up of 13 amino acids. Trimming took off 4 bases at V and 5 bases at J, with 12 bases between the two ends. CDR3 loop: CASSRSLGDEQYF. In DNA, the CDR3 is TGTGCCAGCAGCCGCAGCTTGGGCGACGAGCAGTACTTC.

The chain is built from TRBV12-2 and TRBJ2-7; the table names TRBD2, a call not compared with the DNA. TRBV12-2 counts as a pseudogene. This CDR3 has 15 amino acids. The CDR3 protein is CASRLGSGTNYEQYF. In DNA form, the CDR3 reads TGTGCAAGTCGCTTAGGGTCAGGGACTAACTACGAGCAGTACTTC.

This chain connects TRBV4-3 to TRBJ2-7; TRBD2 aligns across 7 bases. Germline CDR1 is LGHNA and CDR2 is YSLEER. The CDR3 extends over 16 amino acids. Trimming took 0 bases from V and 5 from J; bases not matched to a gene: 10. The CDR3 DNA follows: TGCGCCAGCAGCCAAGATTTGGGGGAGGGCCTCCACGAGCAGTACTTC. Protein sequence: CASSQDLGEGLHEQYF.

The rearrangement links TRBV30 to TRBJ1-1; 9 bases are shared with TRBD1. The junction had 8 bases not matched to a gene; V was cut back by 4 bases and J by 11 bases. This CDR3 region has 12 residues. CDR1 is GTSNPN, CDR2 SVGIG, per germline (reference sequence). DNA for the CDR3: TGTGCCTGGACACAGGGGGCTCTTATGGCTTTCTTT. Its translation is CAWTQGALMAFF.

This chain connects TRBV28 to TRBJ2-6; D is unresolved. The CDR3 loop spans 16 amino acids. Trimming took off 3 bases at V and 0 bases at J, with 9 bases between the two ends. Germline V gene data show CDR1 as MDHEN and CDR2 as SYDVKM. The CDR3 DNA reads as TGTGCCAGCAGTTTTTCGTACAGCTCTGGGGCCAACGTCCTGACTTTC. Translating gives CASSFSYSSGANVLTF.

The chain couples TRBV28 to TRBJ1-2; 7 positions agree with TRBD1. The V and J ends lost 4 bases and 6 bases, in that order; junction bases with no gene match: 8. The CDR3 runs 14 residues. The germline CDR1 and CDR2 sequences are MDHEN and SYDVKM. Written as DNA, the CDR3 is TGTGCCAGCAGTTCGGGACAGATAATTGATGGCTACACCTTC. Amino acids: CASSSGQIIDGYTF.

This clone has just one count. The rearrangement joins TRBV27 to TRBJ1-1, with D possibly matching TRBD1 (5 bases). Germline values: CDR1 MNHEY, CDR2 SMNVEV (reference sequence). The CDR3 runs 15 residues. V shed 4 bases and J shed 11 bases, with 23 bases lying between them. The chain's CDR3 is CASSSSLRTEKGAFF. The CDR3 region has the DNA TGTGCCAGCAGTTCATCTTTACGGACGGAAAAGGGGGCTTTCTTT.

This rearrangement joins TRBV2 to TRBJ2-7; D is unresolved. Trimming cost V 1 base and J 4 bases, with 2 bases left between them. Germline V gene data show CDR1 as SNHLY and CDR2 as FYNNEI. The CDR3 consists of 11 residues. DNA for the CDR3: TGTGCCAGCAGTGAAGGGTACGAGCAGTACTTC. This sequence encodes CASSEGYEQYF. Full variable domain (remainder filled in from reference TRBV2 and TRBJ2-7): EPEVTQTPSHQVTQMGQEVILRCVPISNHLYFYWYRQILGQKVEFLVSFYNNEISEKSEIFDDQFSVERPDGSNFTLKIRSTKLEDSAMYFCASSEGYEQYFGPGTRLTVT.

The chain employs TRBV6-5 and TRBJ1-2; D ambiguous. In germline, CDR1 is MNHEY, CDR2 SVGAGI. With 2 bases removed from V and 2 bases from J, the gap between germline ends came to 6 bases. This CDR3 is built from 13 residues. The CDR3 reads CASSYNRNYGYTF. The CDR3 region has the DNA TGTGCCAGCAGTTACAACAGAAACTATGGCTACACCTTC.

The chain joins TRBV2 to TRBJ2-7; 7 bases are a match to TRBD1. V trimming: 4 bases; J trimming: 1 base; junction bases outside the gene matches: 4. CDR3 length equals 14 residues. The germline CDR1 and CDR2 sequences are SNHLY and FYNNEI. The CDR3 DNA sequence: TGTGCCAGCAGTGCCAGGGGGTTTTCCTACGAGCAGTACTTC. Its protein is CASSARGFSYEQYF.

The chain carries TRBV4-2 and TRBJ2-1, with 7 bases lining up with TRBD1. Looked up from germline, CDR1 is LGHNA and CDR2 is YNFKEQ. CDR3 length: 14 amino acids. Unmatched junction bases numbered 4, after V lost 0 bases and J lost 8 bases. CDR3 in DNA: TGTGCCAGCAGCCAAGAAAGGGGGCGGGATGAGCAGTTCTTC. It specifies CASSQERGRDEQFF.

This sequence joins TRBV28 and TRBJ2-7; 9 bases match TRBD2. Per the germline V gene, CDR1 is MDHEN and CDR2 is SYDVKM. Unmatched junction bases numbered 6, after V lost 3 bases and J lost 3 bases. CDR3 length equals 15 residues. The CDR3 spells CASSFETSGGYEQYF. CDR3 DNA sequence: TGTGCCAGCAGTTTTGAGACTAGCGGTGGCTACGAGCAGTACTTC.